This passage covers 13 T cell receptor beta chains from one sample sequenced in a study of technical replicates of blood from several donors. The method was immunoSEQ multiplex PCR; TCRdb's version includes in-frame clones alone and lacks a portion of them. Here the sample spans 100,000 or so clones, around 96% being singletons. Material: T cells isolated from PBMCs. Receptor source: a human donor in good health.

The J gene is TRBJ1-3, the V gene TRBV6-1, with 7 bases lining up with TRBD1. CDR1 MNHNS and CDR2 SASEGT come from the germline V gene. Trimming cost V 10 bases and J 3 bases; bases outside gene matches: 12. There are 15 residues in the CDR3. The DNA of the CDR3 is TGTGCCACGATGGACAGGCTGGGATTTGGAAACACCATATATTTT. As protein: CATMDRLGFGNTIYF.

The rearrangement joins TRBV13 to TRBJ2-1, with 9 bases identical to TRBD1. Trimming cost V 5 bases and J 2 bases; bases outside gene matches: 4. The germline V gene has CDR1 PRHDT and CDR2 FYEKMQ (reference sequence). This CDR3 is built from 15 residues. CDR3 amino acids: CASSRDRGAYNEQFF. The CDR3 region has the DNA TGTGCCAGCAGCCGAGACAGGGGGGCCTACAATGAGCAGTTCTTC.

This clone is a singleton in its sample. As DNA, the CDR3 is TGCGCCAGCAGAAGGTCCGTCGGGACCGGGGAGCTGTTTTTT. It is translated as CASRRSVGTGELFF. The chain links TRBV5-1 to TRBJ2-2; D call uncertain. Germline lookup yields CDR1 SGHRS and CDR2 YFSETQ. V lost 5 bases and J lost 5, with 13 bases in between. The CDR3 extends over 14 amino acids. The full variable domain, rest sourced from reference TRBV5-1 and TRBJ2-2, is KAGVTQTPRYLIKTRGQQVTLSCSPISGHRSVSWYQQTPGQGLQFLFEYFSETQRNKGNFPGRFSGRQFSNSRSEMNVSTLELGDSALYLCASRRSVGTGELFFGEGSRLTVL.

This chain connects TRBV4-1 to TRBJ2-7; 7 bases line up with TRBD2. Germline CDR1 and CDR2: MGHRA and YSYEKL. This CDR3 has 15 residues. With 0 bases clipped from V and 2 bases from J, the junction kept 4 bases outside the gene matches. This chain's CDR3 is CASSQERTRTYEQYF. DNA of the CDR3: TGCGCCAGCAGCCAAGAAAGGACTAGAACCTACGAGCAGTACTTC.

V and J are TRBV19 and TRBJ2-4, with D maybe TRBD1 (5 bases). The germline gives CDR1 LNHDA, CDR2 SQIVND (reference sequence). V lost 1 base, J lost 6 bases, and 10 bases lay in between. This CDR3 spans 14 amino acids. The CDR3 sequence: CASSIGGNGNIQYF. CDR3 in DNA: TGTGCCAGTAGTATAGGGGGCAATGGAAACATTCAGTACTTC. The full variable domain, rest sourced from reference TRBV19 and TRBJ2-4, is DGGITQSPKYLFRKEGQNVTLSCEQNLNHDAMYWYRQDPGQGLRLIYYSQIVNDFQKGDIAEGYSVSREKKESFPLTVTSAQKNPTAFYLCASSIGGNGNIQYFGAGTRLSVL.

The rearrangement uses TRBV2 and TRBJ1-6; possibly TRBD1 for D (6 bases). CDR3 length: 13 residues. The germline V gene encodes CDR1 SNHLY and CDR2 FYNNEI. V was trimmed by 4 bases and J by 7 bases, leaving 8 bases between them. CDR3 in DNA: TGTGCCAGCAGTGGTCAGGGGAATTCACCCCTCCACTTT. It encodes CASSGQGNSPLHF.

CDR3 DNA: TGCGCCAGCAGCTTAAGCGGGAGGCCCCCCACAGATACGCAGTATTTT. Translated: CASSLSGRPPTDTQYF. This chain links TRBV5-1 with TRBJ2-3, with 9 bases aligning to TRBD2. Germline-derived CDR1 and CDR2 are SGHRS and YFSETQ. The J segment lost 2 bases and the V segment lost 2 bases, leaving 6 bases of the junction unmatched. CDR3 length equals 16 residues.

The chain carries TRBV4-1 and TRBJ1-5; 9 positions match TRBD1. CDR3 length equals 20 residues. V lost 1 base to trimming and J lost 2 bases; unmatched junction nucleotides: 15. CDR1 is MGHRA, CDR2 YSYEKL, per germline. This chain's CDR3 is CASSQGRSGTGNLGNQPQHF. In nucleotides, the CDR3 is TGCGCCAGCAGCCAAGGCCGAAGCGGGACAGGGAATTTGGGCAATCAGCCCCAGCATTTT.

CDR3 residues: CASSLGDRIPSNQPQHF. DNA for the CDR3: TGTGCCAGCAGTTTAGGGGACAGAATACCCAGCAATCAGCCCCAGCATTTT. This chain links TRBV27 with TRBJ1-5; 7 bases are shared with TRBD1. Germline CDR1 MNHEY, CDR2 SMNVEV (reference sequence). The CDR3 covers 17 residues. With 2 bases clipped from V and 1 base from J, the junction kept 8 bases outside the gene matches.

V usage is TRBV11-2 and J usage is TRBJ2-1; unclear D gene. Germline V lookup: CDR1 SGHAT, CDR2 FQNNGV. Trimming cost V 0 bases and J 0 bases, with 6 bases left between them. The CDR3 consists of 15 residues. CDR3 in amino acids: CASSLDTSSYNEQFF. The DNA of the CDR3 is TGTGCCAGCAGCTTAGATACCAGCTCCTACAATGAGCAGTTCTTC.

The chain joins TRBV5-6 to TRBJ2-1; D call uncertain. This CDR3 spans 15 amino acids. V was cut by 4 bases and J by 4 bases, with 15 bases left in between. CDR1 is SGHDT and CDR2 is YYEEEE in the germline V gene. The CDR3 spells CASSRPTQDYNEQFF. In nucleotides, the CDR3 is TGTGCCAGCAGCCGACCTACTCAGGATTACAATGAGCAGTTCTTC.

The chain couples TRBV18 to TRBJ1-2, with D tentatively TRBD1 (5 bases). Germline CDR1 and CDR2: KGHSH and LQKENI. V was cut by 0 bases and J by 0 bases, with 14 bases left in between. The CDR3 is made up of 17 amino acids. The CDR3 sequence: CASSPPDSPGANYGYTF. The CDR3 DNA reads as TGTGCCAGCTCACCACCAGATTCACCGGGGGCTAACTATGGCTACACCTTC.

The chain couples TRBV19 to TRBJ1-2, with TRBD1 as a possible D gene (6 bases). The germline V and J ends were trimmed by 1 base and 5 bases, with 11 bases remaining between them. Germline V gene lookup returns CDR1 LNHDA and CDR2 SQIVND (reference sequence). CDR3 length equals 14 residues. This CDR3 is CASSIAQGQYGYTF. The CDR3, as DNA: TGTGCCAGTAGTATAGCCCAAGGACAGTATGGCTACACCTTC.